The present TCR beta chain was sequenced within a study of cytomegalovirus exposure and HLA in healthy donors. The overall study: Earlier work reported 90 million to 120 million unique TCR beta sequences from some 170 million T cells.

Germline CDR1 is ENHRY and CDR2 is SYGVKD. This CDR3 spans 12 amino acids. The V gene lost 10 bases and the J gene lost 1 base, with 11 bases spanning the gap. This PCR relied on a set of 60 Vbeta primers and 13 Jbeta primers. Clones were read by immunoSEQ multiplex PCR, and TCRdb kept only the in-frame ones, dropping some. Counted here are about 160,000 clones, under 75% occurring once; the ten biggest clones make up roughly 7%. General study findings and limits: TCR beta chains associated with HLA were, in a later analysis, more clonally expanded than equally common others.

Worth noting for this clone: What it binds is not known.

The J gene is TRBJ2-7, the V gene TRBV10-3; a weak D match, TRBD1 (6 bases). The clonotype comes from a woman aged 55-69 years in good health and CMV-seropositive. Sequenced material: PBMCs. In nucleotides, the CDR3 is TGTGCCACCGGAGGACAGTCCTACGAGCAGTACTTC. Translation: CATGGQSYEQYF.